This TCR beta chain was recorded in a study of OX40 agonist ivuxolimab in advanced cancers. In the study overall: The study treated patients with ivuxolimab, an agonistic anti-OX40 (CD134) antibody. Mean age approximately 59 years, range about 20 to 79; roughly 82% male.

The CDR3 sequence is 18 residues long. V shed 5 bases, J shed 0 bases, and the junction held 9 bases outside the gene matches. Germline V lookup: CDR1 LNHDA, CDR2 SQIVND (reference sequence). Assay used: immunoSEQ multiplex PCR; TCRdb lists only in-frame clones, some missing. Found here are about 79,000 clones, more than 85% of them singletons; the top ten hold approximately 6.5%. The chain joins TRBV19 to TRBJ2-3; 12 bases agree with TRBD2. The TCR originated in an adult with an advanced solid tumor such as melanoma, head and neck, liver or kidney cancer. Specimen: CD4+ or CD8+ T cells sorted from blood, collected in a trial of the OX40 agonist ivuxolimab. The CDR3 DNA sequence: TGTGCCAGTAGTCAAAAAGGGACTAGCGGGTCGAGCACAGATACGCAGTATTTT. Translated: CASSQKGTSGSSTDTQYF.